Sequencing of this T cell receptor beta chain was carried out in a study of neoadjuvant nivolumab and ipilimumab in lung cancer. Germline V CDR1 and CDR2: SGDLS, YYNGEE. The CDR3 extends over 12 amino acids. V was shortened by 4 bases and J by 6 bases, with 8 bases between the two germline ends. Using immunoSEQ multiplex PCR, the repertoire was profiled, and TCRdb retains in-frame clones only, with some absent. The sample holds roughly 10,000 clones, roughly three quarters seen once. For this clone: The antigen remains unidentified.

Whole-study findings and limits: Pathologic regression was not significantly tied to TCR clonality.

The gene calls are TRBV9 and TRBJ1-5; D gene uncertain. This material consisted of tumor tissue, taken after neoadjuvant nivolumab, alone or with ipilimumab, at or shortly before surgery. This clonotype originated in an adult with non-small cell lung cancer. Some clones in this sample may be carry-over from other donors' samples. CDR3 bases: TGTGCCAGCAGCACCGGGAGTCAGCCCCAGCATTTT. As protein: CASSTGSQPQHF.